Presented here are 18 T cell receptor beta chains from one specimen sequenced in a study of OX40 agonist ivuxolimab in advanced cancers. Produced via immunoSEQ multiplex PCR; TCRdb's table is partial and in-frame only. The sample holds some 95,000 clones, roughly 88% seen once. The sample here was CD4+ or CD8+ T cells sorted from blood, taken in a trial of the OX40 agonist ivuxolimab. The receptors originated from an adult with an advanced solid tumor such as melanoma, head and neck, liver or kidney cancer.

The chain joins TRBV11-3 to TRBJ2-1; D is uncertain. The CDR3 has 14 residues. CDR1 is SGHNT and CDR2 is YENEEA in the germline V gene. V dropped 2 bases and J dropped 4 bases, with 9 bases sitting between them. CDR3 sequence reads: CASSLSGTYNEQFF. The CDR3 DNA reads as TGTGCCAGCAGCTTATCTGGTACTTACAATGAGCAGTTCTTC.

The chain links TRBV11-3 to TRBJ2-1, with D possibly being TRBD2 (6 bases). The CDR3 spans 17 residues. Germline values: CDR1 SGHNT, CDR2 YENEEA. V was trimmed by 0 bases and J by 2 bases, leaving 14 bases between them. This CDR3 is CASSLDQGAGPYNEQFF. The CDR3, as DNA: TGTGCCAGCAGCTTAGATCAGGGAGCGGGCCCCTACAATGAGCAGTTCTTC. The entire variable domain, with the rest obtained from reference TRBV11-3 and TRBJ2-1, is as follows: EAGVVQSPRYKIIEKKQPVAFWCNPISGHNTLYWYLQNLGQGPELLIRYENEEAVDDSQLPKDRFSAERLKGVDSTLKIQPAELGDSAVYLCASSLDQGAGPYNEQFFGPGTRLTVL.

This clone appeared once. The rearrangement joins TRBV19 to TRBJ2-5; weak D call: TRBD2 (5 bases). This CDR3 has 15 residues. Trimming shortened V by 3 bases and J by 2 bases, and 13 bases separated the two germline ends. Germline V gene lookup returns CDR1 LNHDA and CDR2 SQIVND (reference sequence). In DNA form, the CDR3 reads TGTGCCAGTAGTATGTCCTCCACTAGACAAGAGACCCAGTACTTC. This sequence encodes CASSMSSTRQETQYF.

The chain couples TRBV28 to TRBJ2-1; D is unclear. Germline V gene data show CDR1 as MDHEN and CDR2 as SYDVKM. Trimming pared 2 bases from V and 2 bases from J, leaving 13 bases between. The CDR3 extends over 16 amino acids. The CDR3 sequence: CASSLQFLGPYNEQFF. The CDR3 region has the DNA TGTGCCAGCAGTTTACAATTCCTAGGGCCCTACAATGAGCAGTTCTTC.

CDR3 DNA: TGTGCCAGCAGTCGCGCGTCGCGAAAGACCCAGTACTTC. Its translation: CASSRASRKTQYF. This chain connects TRBV21-1 to TRBJ2-5; TRBD2, as called in the table, went unchecked against the DNA. TRBV21-1 is annotated as a pseudogene. This CDR3 contains 13 residues.

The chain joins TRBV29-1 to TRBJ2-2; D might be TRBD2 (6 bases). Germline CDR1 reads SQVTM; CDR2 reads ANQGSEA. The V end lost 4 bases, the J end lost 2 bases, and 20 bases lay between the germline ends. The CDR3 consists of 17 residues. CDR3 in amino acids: CSVVPIGGALNTGELFF. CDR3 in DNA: TGCAGCGTTGTCCCTATCGGGGGAGCTCTTAACACCGGGGAGCTGTTTTTT.

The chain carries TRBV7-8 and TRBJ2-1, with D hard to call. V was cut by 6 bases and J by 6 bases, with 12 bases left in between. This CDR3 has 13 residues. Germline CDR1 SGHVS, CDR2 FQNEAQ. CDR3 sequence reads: CASSRENSNEQFF. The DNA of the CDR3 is TGTGCCAGCAGTAGAGAGAATTCCAATGAGCAGTTCTTC.

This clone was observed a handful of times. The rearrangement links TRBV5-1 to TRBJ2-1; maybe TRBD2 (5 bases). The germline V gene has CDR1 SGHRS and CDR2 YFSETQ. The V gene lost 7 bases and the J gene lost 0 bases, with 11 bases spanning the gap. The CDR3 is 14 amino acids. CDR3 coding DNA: TGCGCCAGCGCTGATAGCGACTCCTACAATGAGCAGTTCTTC. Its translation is CASADSDSYNEQFF.

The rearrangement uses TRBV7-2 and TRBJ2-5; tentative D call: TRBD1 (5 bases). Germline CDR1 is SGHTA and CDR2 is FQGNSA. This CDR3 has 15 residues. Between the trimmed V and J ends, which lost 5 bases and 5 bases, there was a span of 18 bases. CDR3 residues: CASSPMGQAVETQYF. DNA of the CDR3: TGTGCCAGCAGCCCAATGGGGCAGGCTGTGGAGACCCAGTACTTC.

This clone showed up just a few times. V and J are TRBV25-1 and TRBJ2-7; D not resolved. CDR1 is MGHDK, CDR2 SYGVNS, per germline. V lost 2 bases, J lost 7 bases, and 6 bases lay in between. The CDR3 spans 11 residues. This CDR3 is CASSELGEQYF. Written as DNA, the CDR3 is TGTGCCAGCAGTGAACTGGGGGAGCAGTACTTC.

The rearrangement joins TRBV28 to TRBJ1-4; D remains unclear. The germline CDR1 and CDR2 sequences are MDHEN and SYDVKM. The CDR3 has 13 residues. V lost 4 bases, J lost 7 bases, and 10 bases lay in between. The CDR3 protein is CASSSGLSEKLFF. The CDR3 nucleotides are TGTGCCAGCAGTTCCGGACTCAGTGAAAAACTGTTTTTT.

The CDR3 nucleotides read TGTGCCAGCAGCTTGGATAAGGGTTGGAACATTCAGTACTTC. Residues: CASSLDKGWNIQYF. V gene TRBV5-6 combines with J gene TRBJ2-4; D uncertain. Germline V lookup: CDR1 SGHDT, CDR2 YYEEEE. Trimming pared 0 bases from V and 7 bases from J, leaving 11 bases between. The CDR3 consists of 14 residues.

CDR3 bases: TGTGCCAGCAGCCCTCGCGGCCTAACCCGCTACGAGCAGTACTTC. Translating it yields CASSPRGLTRYEQYF. V is TRBV5-6 and J is TRBJ2-7, with D unresolved. The length of the CDR3 is 15 residues. Germline assignment: CDR1 SGHDT and CDR2 YYEEEE. Trimming removed 4 bases at V and 3 bases at J, with 17 bases between.

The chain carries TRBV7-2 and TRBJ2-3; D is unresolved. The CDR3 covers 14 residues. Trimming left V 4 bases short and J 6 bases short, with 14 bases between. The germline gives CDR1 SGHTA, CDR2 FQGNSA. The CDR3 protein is CASSSAPVGDTQYF. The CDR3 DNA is TGTGCCAGCAGCTCCGCCCCGGTGGGGGATACGCAGTATTTT.

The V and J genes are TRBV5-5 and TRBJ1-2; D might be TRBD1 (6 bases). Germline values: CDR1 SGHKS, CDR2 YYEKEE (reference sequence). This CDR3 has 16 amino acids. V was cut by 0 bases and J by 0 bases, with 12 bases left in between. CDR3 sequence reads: CASSLAGTQTNYGYTF. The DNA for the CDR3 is TGTGCCAGCAGCTTGGCCGGGACACAGACTAACTATGGCTACACCTTC. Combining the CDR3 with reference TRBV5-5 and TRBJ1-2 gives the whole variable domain DAGVTQSPTHLIKTRGQQVTLRCSPISGHKSVSWYQQVLGQGPQFIFQYYEKEERGRGNFPDRFSARQFPNYSSELNVNALLLGDSALYLCASSLAGTQTNYGYTFGSGTRLTVV.

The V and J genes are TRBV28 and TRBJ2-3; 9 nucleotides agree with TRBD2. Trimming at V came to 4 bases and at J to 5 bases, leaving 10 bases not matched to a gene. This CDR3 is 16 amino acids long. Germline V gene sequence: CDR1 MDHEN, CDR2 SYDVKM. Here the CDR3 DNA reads TGTGCCAGCAGTTCCACGGGGGGTAGCGGGAGAGATACGCAGTATTTT. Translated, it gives CASSSTGGSGRDTQYF.

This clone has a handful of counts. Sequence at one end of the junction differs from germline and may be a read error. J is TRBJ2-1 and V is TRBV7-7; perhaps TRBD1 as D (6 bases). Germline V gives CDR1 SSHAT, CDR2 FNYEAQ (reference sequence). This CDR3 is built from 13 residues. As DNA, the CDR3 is TGTGCTAGCAGCTTAGGGGGTTTCGATGAGCAGTTCTTC. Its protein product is CASSLGGFDEQFF.

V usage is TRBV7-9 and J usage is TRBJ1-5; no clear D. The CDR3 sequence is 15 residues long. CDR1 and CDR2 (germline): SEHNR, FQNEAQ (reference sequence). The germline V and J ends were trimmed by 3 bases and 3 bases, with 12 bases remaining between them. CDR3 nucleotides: TGTGCCAGCAGCTTTTCCGGGAACCTCAATCAGCCCCAGCATTTT. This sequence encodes CASSFSGNLNQPQHF. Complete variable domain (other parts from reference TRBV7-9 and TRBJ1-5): DTGVSQNPRHKITKRGQNVTFRCDPISEHNRLYWYRQTLGQGPEFLTYFQNEAQLEKSRLLSDRFSAERPKGSFSTLEIQRTEQGDSAMYLCASSFSGNLNQPQHFGDGTRLSIL.